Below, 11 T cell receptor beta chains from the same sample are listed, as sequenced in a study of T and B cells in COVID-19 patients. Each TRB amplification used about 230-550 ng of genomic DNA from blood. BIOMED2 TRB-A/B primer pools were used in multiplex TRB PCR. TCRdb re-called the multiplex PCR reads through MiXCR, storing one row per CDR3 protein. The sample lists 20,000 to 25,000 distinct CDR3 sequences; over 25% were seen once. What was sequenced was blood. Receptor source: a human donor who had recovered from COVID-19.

Written as DNA, the CDR3 is TGCAGCGTTGAAGCTCGGACAGGGGGATGGGAGACCCAGTACTTC. Protein sequence: CSVEARTGGWETQYF. This chain links TRBV29-1 with TRBJ2-5, with TRBD1 matching 10 bases. CDR1 and CDR2 from the germline V gene are SQVTM and ANQGSEA. The junction had 7 bases not matched to a gene; V was cut back by 1 base and J by 5 bases. The CDR3 extends over 15 amino acids.

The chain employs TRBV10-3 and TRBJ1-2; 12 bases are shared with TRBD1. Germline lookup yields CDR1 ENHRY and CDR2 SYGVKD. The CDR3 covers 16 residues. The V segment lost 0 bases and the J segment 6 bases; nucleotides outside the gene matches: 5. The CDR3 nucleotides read TGTGCCATCAGTGAGTCATACGGGACAGGGGGCAATGGCTACACCTTC. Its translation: CAISESYGTGGNGYTF.

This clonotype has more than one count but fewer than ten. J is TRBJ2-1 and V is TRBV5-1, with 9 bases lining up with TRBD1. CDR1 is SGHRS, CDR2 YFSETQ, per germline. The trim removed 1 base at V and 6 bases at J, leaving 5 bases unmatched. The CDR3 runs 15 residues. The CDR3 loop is CASSLRGTGFNEQFF. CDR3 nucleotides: TGCGCCAGCAGCTTGCGAGGGACAGGGTTCAATGAGCAGTTCTTC.

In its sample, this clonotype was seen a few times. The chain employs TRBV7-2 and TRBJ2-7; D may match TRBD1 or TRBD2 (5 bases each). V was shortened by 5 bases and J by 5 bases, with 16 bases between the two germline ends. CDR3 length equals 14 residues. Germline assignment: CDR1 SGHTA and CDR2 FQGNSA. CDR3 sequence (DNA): TGTGCCAGCAGCCAACCTGGGGGTGTCGACGAGCAGTACTTC. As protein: CASSQPGGVDEQYF.

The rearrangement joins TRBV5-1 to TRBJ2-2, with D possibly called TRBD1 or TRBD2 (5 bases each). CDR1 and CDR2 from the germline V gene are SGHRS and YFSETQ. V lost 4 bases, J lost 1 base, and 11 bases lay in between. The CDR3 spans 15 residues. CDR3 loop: CASSLGTLNTGELFF. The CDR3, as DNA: TGCGCCAGCAGCCTAGGGACCCTGAACACCGGGGAGCTGTTTTTT. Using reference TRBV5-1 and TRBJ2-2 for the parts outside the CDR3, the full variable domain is KAGVTQTPRYLIKTRGQQVTLSCSPISGHRSVSWYQQTPGQGLQFLFEYFSETQRNKGNFPGRFSGRQFSNSRSEMNVSTLELGDSALYLCASSLGTLNTGELFFGEGSRLTVL.

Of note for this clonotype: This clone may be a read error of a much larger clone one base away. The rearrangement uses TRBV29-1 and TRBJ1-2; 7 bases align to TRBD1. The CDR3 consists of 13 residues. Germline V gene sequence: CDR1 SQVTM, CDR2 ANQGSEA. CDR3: CSVRTGQNYGYIF. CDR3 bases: TGCAGCGTACGGACAGGTCAGAACTATGGCTACATCTTC.

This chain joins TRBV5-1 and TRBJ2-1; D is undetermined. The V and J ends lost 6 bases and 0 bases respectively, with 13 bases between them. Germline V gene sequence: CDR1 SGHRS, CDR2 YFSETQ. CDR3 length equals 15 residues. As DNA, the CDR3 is TGCGCCAGCACCCGCGGAGAGAGCTCCTACAATGAGCAGTTCTTC. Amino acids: CASTRGESSYNEQFF. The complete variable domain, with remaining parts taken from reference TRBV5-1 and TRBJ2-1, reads KAGVTQTPRYLIKTRGQQVTLSCSPISGHRSVSWYQQTPGQGLQFLFEYFSETQRNKGNFPGRFSGRQFSNSRSEMNVSTLELGDSALYLCASTRGESSYNEQFFGPGTRLTVL.

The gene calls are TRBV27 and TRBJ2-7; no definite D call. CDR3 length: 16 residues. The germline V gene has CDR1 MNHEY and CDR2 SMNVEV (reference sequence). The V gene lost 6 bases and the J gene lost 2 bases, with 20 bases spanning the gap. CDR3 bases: TGTGCCAGCAGCCCCATCGGCCAGGCCCCCCCCTACGAGCAGTACTTC. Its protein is CASSPIGQAPPYEQYF.

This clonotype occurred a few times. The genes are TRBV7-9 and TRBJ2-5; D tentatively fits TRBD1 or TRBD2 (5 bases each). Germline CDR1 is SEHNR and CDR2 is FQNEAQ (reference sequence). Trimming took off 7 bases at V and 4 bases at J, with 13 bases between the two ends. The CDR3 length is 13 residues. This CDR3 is CASTPGPRETQYF. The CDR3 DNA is TGTGCCAGCACCCCGGGGCCTAGAGAGACCCAGTACTTC.

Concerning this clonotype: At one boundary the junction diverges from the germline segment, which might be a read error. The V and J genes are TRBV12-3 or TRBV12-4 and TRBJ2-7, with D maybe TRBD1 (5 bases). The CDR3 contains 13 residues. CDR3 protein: CARRVAGQYEQYF. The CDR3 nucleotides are TGTGCCCGCAGGGTAGCAGGCCAGTACGAGCAGTACTTC.

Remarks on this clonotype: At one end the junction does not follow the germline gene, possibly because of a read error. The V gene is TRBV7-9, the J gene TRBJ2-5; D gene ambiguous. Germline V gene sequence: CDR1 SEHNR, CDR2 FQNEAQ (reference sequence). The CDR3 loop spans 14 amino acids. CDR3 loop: CVSSLGLGQETQYF. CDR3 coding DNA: TGTGTCAGCAGCTTAGGGTTAGGTCAAGAGACCCAGTACTTC.